Below, 30 T cell receptor beta chains from the same sample are listed, as sequenced in a study of T cells in Graves' hyperthyroidism and ophthalmopathy. TCR beta CDR3 regions were amplified from RNA. HTBI primers drove first-round RT-PCR of the TCR CDR3. TCRdb called the multiplex PCR reads again in MiXCR, with one record for every CDR3 protein. The sample includes some 600,000 distinct CDR3 sequences, 40% to 55% seen only once; the top ten take nearly 8.5%. The sample taken for sequencing was peripheral blood or thyroid tissue (not recorded which). These receptors originate from a woman between 18 and 30 years old with Graves' hyperthyroidism.

Concerning this clonotype: A read error may account for a junction end that differs from germline. The chain employs TRBV10-3 and TRBJ1-6; TRBD1 agrees at 7 bases. CDR1 is ENHRY and CDR2 is SYGVKD in the germline V gene. CDR3 size: 15 residues. Written as DNA, the CDR3 is TGTGCCAGCAGTTACCTTGGACAGGATAATTCACCCCTCCACTTT. Its translation is CASSYLGQDNSPLHF.

The chain has TRBV2 and TRBJ2-2, with 8 bases that match TRBD1. The J segment lost 6 bases and the V segment lost 2 bases, leaving 8 bases of the junction unmatched. This CDR3 region has 16 residues. From germline, CDR1 is SNHLY and CDR2 FYNNEI. CDR3 residues: CASSEPLDRVSGELFF. DNA of the CDR3: TGTGCCAGCAGTGAACCTTTGGACAGGGTGTCCGGGGAGCTGTTTTTT.

As concerns this clonotype: A junction boundary mismatches the germline segment, possibly from a read error. This sequence joins TRBV24-1 and TRBJ2-7; D may be TRBD2 (7 bases). This CDR3 contains 15 residues. The germline V gene encodes CDR1 KGHDR and CDR2 SFDVKD. The DNA for the CDR3 is TGTGCCAGCAGTGTCCGAGGGGGGGCCTCCTACGAGCAGTACTTC. Its protein is CASSVRGGASYEQYF.

The genes are TRBV19 and TRBJ2-7, with 15 bases fitting TRBD2. Germline-derived CDR1 and CDR2 are LNHDA and SQIVND (reference sequence). V was clipped by 5 bases and J by 5 bases; unmatched bases: 10. The CDR3 is made up of 17 amino acids. The CDR3 loop is CASSSPAGLAGGDEQYF. The CDR3 DNA follows: TGTGCCAGTAGTTCACCCGCGGGACTAGCGGGAGGCGACGAGCAGTACTTC.

This chain uses TRBV4-2 with TRBJ2-7, with 11 positions matching TRBD1. The better agreement between TRBJ2-1 and the DNA end casts doubt on the J call. Germline V CDR1 and CDR2: LGHNA, YNFKEQ. This CDR3 has 15 residues. In DNA, the CDR3 is TGTGCCAGCAGCCAATACAGGACAGGGGGCGAGGAGCAGTTCTTC. Its translation is CASSQYRTGGEEQFF.

A note on this clonotype: Compared with germline, one end of the junction differs, possibly owing to a read error. This CDR3 reads CATSREAGGYGYTF. CDR3 nucleotide sequence: TGTGCCACCAGCCGAGAGGCAGGGGGTTATGGCTACACCTTC. V gene TRBV15 combines with J gene TRBJ1-2; 7 bases are a match to TRBD1. Germline V gene data show CDR1 as LNHNV and CDR2 as YYDKDF (reference sequence). The CDR3 runs 14 residues.

The rearrangement joins TRBV2 to TRBJ1-1; D ambiguous. V lost 5 bases and J lost 0, with 10 bases in between. Germline V gives CDR1 SNHLY, CDR2 FYNNEI. CDR3 length: 14 residues. CDR3 in amino acids: CASSYSNMNTEAFF. CDR3 nucleotide sequence: TGTGCCAGCAGTTACTCCAACATGAACACTGAAGCTTTCTTT.

Points on this clonotype: At one boundary the junction diverges from the germline segment, which might be a read error. V and J are TRBV25-1 and TRBJ1-2; TRBD1 is a possible D gene (5 bases). The CDR3 runs 17 residues. Germline values: CDR1 MGHDK, CDR2 SYGVNS. CDR3 coding DNA: TGTGCCAGCGGTGAAGTGGGGCGACAGAAGGGAAACTATGGCTACACCTTC. It translates to CASGEVGRQKGNYGYTF.

Comment on this clonotype: Its ends do not fully match the called genes, so a read error is possible. This rearrangement joins TRBV2 to TRBJ1-5, with no clear D. The germline V gene has CDR1 SNHLY and CDR2 FYNNEI. This CDR3 is 16 amino acids long. The CDR3 region is CASSEFVLEFPSAPAF. Here the CDR3 DNA reads TGTGCCAGCAGTGAATTTGTCCTGGAGTTCCCCTCAGCCCCAGCATTT.

As to this clonotype: This may arise from a read error, as a much more abundant clone is one base away. V and J are TRBV7-8 and TRBJ1-1, with 8 bases identical to TRBD1. Germline CDR1 reads SGHVS; CDR2 reads FQNEAQ. The CDR3 extends over 14 amino acids. This chain's CDR3 is CASSFPGQATEALF. The DNA of the CDR3 is TGTGCCAGCAGCTTTCCGGGACAGGCCACTGAAGCTCTCTTT. Together with reference TRBV7-8 and TRBJ1-1, the CDR3 gives the full variable domain: GAGVSQSPRYKVAKRGQDVALRCDPISGHVSLFWYQQALGQGPEFLTYFQNEAQLDKSGLPSDRFFAERPEGSVSTLKIQRTQQEDSAVYLCASSFPGQATEALFGQGTRLTVV.

The chain has TRBV6-1 and TRBJ1-2; tentative D call: TRBD1 (5 bases). The ends were cut back, 0 bases at V and 2 bases at J, with 10 bases in the middle. Germline assignment: CDR1 MNHNS and CDR2 SASEGT. CDR3 length: 15 amino acids. In nucleotides, the CDR3 is TGTGCCAGCAGTGAAGCGGAGGGGAGCAACTATGGCTACACCTTC. Its translation is CASSEAEGSNYGYTF.

This chain joins TRBV7-8 and TRBJ1-1, with D possibly matching TRBD1 (5 bases). The CDR3 is made up of 13 amino acids. Trimming cost V 8 bases and J 4 bases, with 14 bases left between them. Per germline, CDR1 SGHVS and CDR2 FQNEAQ. The CDR3 coding sequence is TGTGCCAGCGCCCTGAGGGACGGCACTGAAGCTTTCTTT. Its translation: CASALRDGTEAFF.

The chain employs TRBV19 and TRBJ1-5; D might be TRBD1 (5 bases). CDR1 is LNHDA, CDR2 SQIVND, per germline (reference sequence). Trimming removed 5 bases from V and 6 bases from J, with 14 bases in between. This CDR3 region has 14 residues. CDR3 DNA sequence: TGTGCCAGTAGTGTAGGGGACGAGGGTCAGCCCCAGCATTTT. Translating gives CASSVGDEGQPQHF.

V usage is TRBV20-1 and J usage is TRBJ2-5; possibly TRBD2 for D (6 bases). The DNA matches TRBJ2-7 better at its end, which makes the J call doubtful. The CDR3 spans 14 residues. Per germline, CDR1 DFQATT and CDR2 SNEGSKA (reference sequence). CDR3 in DNA: TGCAGTGCTAGGGGCGAAGGAGGGAACCACGAGCAGTACTTC. Amino acid sequence: CSARGEGGNHEQYF.

The rearrangement uses TRBV19 and TRBJ2-7, with 7 bases fitting TRBD1. V dropped 1 base and J dropped 3; count of bases not matched to a gene: 3. The CDR3 length is 14 residues. The germline gives CDR1 LNHDA, CDR2 SQIVND (reference sequence). The CDR3 region has the DNA TGTGCCAGTAGTATAGCGGGGACAGACTACGAGCAGTACTTC. It translates to CASSIAGTDYEQYF.

This chain links TRBV25-1 with TRBJ1-2; D might be TRBD1 (5 bases). Germline V gene data show CDR1 as MGHDK and CDR2 as SYGVNS. This CDR3 is built from 16 residues. Trimming pared 1 base from V and 4 bases from J, leaving 16 bases between. The CDR3 spells CASSESLGQGIYGYTF. In nucleotides, the CDR3 is TGTGCCAGCAGTGAATCCCTCGGGCAGGGAATCTATGGCTACACCTTC.

The chain carries TRBV2 and TRBJ1-2; TRBD1 agrees at 8 bases. Germline V CDR1 and CDR2: SNHLY, FYNNEI. V was clipped by 7 bases and J by 6 bases; unmatched bases: 7. This CDR3 has 13 residues. The CDR3 sequence is CASILQGVHGYTF. For the CDR3, the DNA is TGTGCCAGCATCCTACAGGGGGTCCATGGCTACACCTTC.

The rearrangement joins TRBV7-3 to TRBJ2-6, with 7 bases aligning to TRBD2. The CDR3 is 13 residues long. Looked up from germline, CDR1 is SGHTA and CDR2 is FQGTGA. The J segment lost 10 bases and the V segment lost 2 bases, leaving 2 bases of the junction unmatched. This chain's CDR3 is CASSLGRENVLTF. The CDR3 DNA sequence: TGTGCCAGCAGCTTAGGGAGGGAGAACGTCCTGACTTTC.

In its sample, this clonotype was seen many times. V is TRBV7-3 and J is TRBJ2-5; TRBD2 might be the D (6 bases). This CDR3 is 15 amino acids long. CDR1 and CDR2 (germline): SGHTA, FQGTGA. The V end lost 3 bases, the J end lost 2 bases, and 13 bases lay between the germline ends. The CDR3 sequence is CASSLTAGRQETQYF. CDR3 coding DNA: TGTGCCAGCAGCTTGACGGCGGGACGGCAAGAGACCCAGTACTTC.

The J gene is TRBJ1-1, the V gene TRBV7-2; no clear D gene. This CDR3 contains 13 residues. V was trimmed by 6 bases and J by 0 bases, leaving 8 bases between them. From germline, CDR1 is SGHTA and CDR2 FQGNSA. Here the CDR3 reads CASRLQMNTEAFF. In DNA, the CDR3 is TGTGCCAGCAGGCTACAGATGAACACTGAAGCTTTCTTT.

This clonotype is a singleton in its sample. The chain links TRBV20-1 to TRBJ1-5, with 7 positions matching TRBD1. CDR3 size: 13 residues. The ends lost 3 bases at V and 7 bases at J; junction bases unmatched: 6. Germline values: CDR1 DFQATT, CDR2 SNEGSKA (reference sequence). CDR3 bases: TGCAGTGCTAGGGGGACAGTCCGGCAGCCCCAGCATTTT. This gives the protein CSARGTVRQPQHF.

This chain links TRBV2 with TRBJ2-7; tentatively, D is TRBD1 (6 bases). This CDR3 has 13 amino acids. Germline values: CDR1 SNHLY, CDR2 FYNNEI. The V end lost 8 bases, the J end lost 5 bases, and 16 bases lay between the germline ends. CDR3 in DNA: TGTGCCAGCCAAAGAGGGGGTGGAAACGAGCAGTACTTC. Translating gives CASQRGGGNEQYF.

V usage is TRBV7-6 and J usage is TRBJ2-2; no clear D gene. V lost 3 bases and J 2 bases, leaving 10 bases between the germline ends. The CDR3 loop spans 15 amino acids. CDR1 SGHVS and CDR2 FNYEAQ come from the germline V gene. CDR3 residues: CASSLYGINTGELFF. The DNA for the CDR3 is TGTGCCAGCAGCTTGTATGGGATCAACACCGGGGAGCTGTTTTTT. The variable domain in full, completed from reference TRBV7-6 and TRBJ2-2, reads GAGVSQSPRYKVTKRGQDVALRCDPISGHVSLYWYRQALGQGPEFLTYFNYEAQQDKSGLPNDRFSAERPEGSISTLTIQRTEQRDSAMYRCASSLYGINTGELFFGEGSRLTVL.

The V call is TRBV6-1, the J call TRBJ1-2, with a weak D call TRBD1 (6 bases). V was trimmed by 8 bases and J by 5 bases, leaving 12 bases between them. CDR1 is MNHNS and CDR2 is SASEGT in the germline V gene. The CDR3 is 12 residues long. The CDR3 coding sequence is TGTGCCAGCGACTGGGACATATATGGCTACACCTTC. Its protein is CASDWDIYGYTF.

The chain couples TRBV15 to TRBJ2-6; D is undetermined. The length of the CDR3 is 11 residues. Between the trimmed V and J ends, which lost 1 base and 8 bases, there was a span of 0 bases. Germline V lookup: CDR1 LNHNV, CDR2 YYDKDF (reference sequence). As DNA, the CDR3 is TGTGCCACCAGCAGAGCCAACGTCCTGACTTTC. As protein: CATSRANVLTF.

The V call is TRBV13, the J call TRBJ2-5; 7 bases align to TRBD1. The CDR3 spans 17 residues. CDR1 is PRHDT, CDR2 FYEKMQ, per germline (reference sequence). Germline trimming cut 0 bases from V and 3 bases from J; bases unmatched to any gene: 10. The CDR3 sequence is CASSLGGQGTVEETQYF. In nucleotides, the CDR3 is TGTGCCAGCAGCTTAGGCGGCCAGGGGACAGTCGAAGAGACCCAGTACTTC.

V and J are TRBV29-1 and TRBJ1-5, with D possibly matching TRBD1 (5 bases). CDR1 and CDR2 from the germline V gene are SQVTM and ANQGSEA. V lost 7 bases, J lost 0 bases, and 10 bases lay in between. The CDR3 covers 13 residues. The CDR3 DNA sequence: TGCAGCGGGGGAGGGGTTAGCAATCAGCCCCAGCATTTT. Its protein is CSGGGVSNQPQHF. The variable domain in full, with the rest retrieved from reference TRBV29-1 and TRBJ1-5, is SAVISQKPSRDICQRGTSLTIQCQVDSQVTMMFWYRQQPGQSLTLIATANQGSEATYESGFVIDKFPISRPNLTFSTLTVSNMSPEDSSIYLCSGGGVSNQPQHFGDGTRLSIL.

To note about this clonotype: The junction shows a germline mismatch at one end, possibly a read error. The chain is built from TRBV7-9 and TRBJ1-2; 10 nucleotides line up with TRBD1. The CDR3 extends over 14 amino acids. Germline V lookup: CDR1 SEHNR, CDR2 FQNEAQ (reference sequence). CDR3 coding DNA: TGCGCCAGCAGCCAAGGGACAGGGGCCTATGGCTACACCTTC. Its protein product is CASSQGTGAYGYTF.

This clonotype appeared once. The rearrangement links TRBV2 to TRBJ2-5; perhaps TRBD1 as D (5 bases). CDR3 size: 13 residues. The germline gives CDR1 SNHLY, CDR2 FYNNEI. The ends were cut back, 7 bases at V and 4 bases at J, with 13 bases in the middle. CDR3 bases: TGTGCCAGCACAGATTCTAGGGGAGAGACCCAGTACTTC. This translates into CASTDSRGETQYF.

The rearrangement links TRBV11-2 to TRBJ1-5; D remains ambiguous. Germline assignment: CDR1 SGHAT and CDR2 FQNNGV. This CDR3 is 14 amino acids long. Deletions cut 5 bases from V and 6 bases from J, with 14 bases between. For the CDR3, the DNA is TGTGCCAGCAGCCAAGCACTTCGGAGTCAGCCCCAGCATTTT. This sequence encodes CASSQALRSQPQHF.